This TCR beta chain was identified during a study of shared clonotypes between healthy human individuals. General study points: With several donors compared, about 5.2% of naive CD4 clonotypes were shared. Lower generation probabilities were found for non-shared clonotypes than for those shared by all four donors.

Germline V gives CDR1 SEHNR, CDR2 FQNEAQ (reference sequence). CDR3 length: 18 residues. V was pared by 4 bases and J by 8 bases, with 17 bases of the junction left unmatched. Clones were read by immunoSEQ multiplex PCR, and TCRdb kept only the in-frame ones, dropping some. This sample yields about 180,000 clones, of which 85% to 95% are seen a single time; around 0.072% belongs to the top ten. As for this clone: What it binds is not known.

The sample was naive CD4+ T cells sorted from blood. The subset was: CD45RA+ positively selected. The rearrangement joins TRBV7-9 to TRBJ2-1; 10 positions match TRBD2. This receptor was identified in a woman under 40 in good health. CDR3 loop: CASSYPRASGRARDEQFF. CDR3 nucleotide sequence: TGTGCCAGCAGCTACCCTCGGGCCAGCGGGAGGGCCAGGGATGAGCAGTTCTTC.